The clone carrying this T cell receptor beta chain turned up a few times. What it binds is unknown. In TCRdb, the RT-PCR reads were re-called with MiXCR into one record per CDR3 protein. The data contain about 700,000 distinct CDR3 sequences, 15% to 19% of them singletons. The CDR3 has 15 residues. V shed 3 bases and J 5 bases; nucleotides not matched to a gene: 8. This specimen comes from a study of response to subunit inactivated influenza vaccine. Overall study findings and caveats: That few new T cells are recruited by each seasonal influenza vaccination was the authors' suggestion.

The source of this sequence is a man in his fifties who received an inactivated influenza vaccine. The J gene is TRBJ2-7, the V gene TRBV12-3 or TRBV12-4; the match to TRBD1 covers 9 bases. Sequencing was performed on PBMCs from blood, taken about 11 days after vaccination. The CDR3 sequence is CASSLADRGRHEQYF. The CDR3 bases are TGTGCCAGCAGTTTGGCGGACAGGGGAAGACACGAGCAGTACTTC.